The next 2 T cell receptor beta chains were all read from a single sample in a study of cytomegalovirus exposure and HLA in healthy donors. Both 60 Vbeta primers and 13 Jbeta primers went into the PCR. The assay was immunoSEQ multiplex PCR, and TCRdb's table has in-frame clones only and misses some. Recorded for this sample: about 53,000 clones. Input material: PBMCs. The receptor set was obtained from a young woman in good health and CMV-seronegative.

As DNA, the CDR3 is TGTGCCAGCAGCTTGGTGGGGGCCGATGAGCAGTTCTTC. This sequence encodes CASSLVGADEQFF. V gene TRBV5-6 combines with J gene TRBJ2-1; perhaps TRBD1 as D (6 bases). This CDR3 region has 13 residues. Trimming left V 0 bases short and J 8 bases short, with 9 bases between. Germline assignment: CDR1 SGHDT and CDR2 YYEEEE.

The chain couples TRBV18 to TRBJ1-4; D is ambiguous. CDR3 length equals 13 residues. V was trimmed by 5 bases and J by 3 bases, leaving 7 bases between them. Per germline, CDR1 KGHSH and CDR2 LQKENI. The CDR3 is CASSREANEKLFF. CDR3 in DNA: TGTGCCAGCTCAAGAGAGGCTAATGAAAAACTGTTTTTT.